The 29 T cell receptor beta chains listed next were all sequenced from one sample in a study of shared clonotypes between healthy human individuals. TCRdb's table, derived via immunoSEQ multiplex PCR, lists solely in-frame clones and lacks some. The top ten clones hold less than 40% of a sample with some 700,000 clones, less than 95% of them seen once. Input material: memory CD8+ T cells from PBMCs. Subset described: CD45RO+ cells pooled with CCR7-negative TemRA cells. The receptors originated from a man in his late teens or twenties in good health. Some clones in this sample may be carry-over from other donors' samples.

This clone was observed a single time. J is TRBJ1-2 and V is TRBV9, with D tentatively TRBD1 (6 bases). In germline, CDR1 is SGDLS, CDR2 YYNGEE. The CDR3 is made up of 14 amino acids. V lost 3 bases to trimming and J lost 6 bases, with 15 bases between them. For the CDR3, the DNA is TGTGCCAGCAGCGCAACAGGGATCGCGGATGGCTACACCTTC. Translated, it gives CASSATGIADGYTF.

This clone was observed a handful of times. The chain has TRBV27 and TRBJ2-2; a possible D gene is TRBD1 (5 bases). The CDR3 has 14 residues. Germline values: CDR1 MNHEY, CDR2 SMNVEV (reference sequence). Trimming took off 3 bases at V and 6 bases at J, with 11 bases between the two ends. The CDR3, as DNA: TGTGCCAGCAGTTTTCGAGTAGGGGCCGGGGAGCTGTTTTTT. Its protein is CASSFRVGAGELFF.

This clone was found a few times. The rearrangement joins TRBV7-6 to TRBJ1-1, with D possibly TRBD1 on 5 matching bases. The V gene lost 5 bases and the J gene lost 1 base, with 8 bases spanning the gap. Germline CDR1 reads SGHVS; CDR2 reads FNYEAQ. The CDR3 covers 13 residues. The CDR3 nucleotides are TGTGCCAGCAGCACAGGACAGAACACTGAAGCTTTCTTT. It encodes CASSTGQNTEAFF.

The chain combines TRBV6-1 with TRBJ2-7; 7 bases agree with TRBD2. Trimming took 0 bases from V and 3 from J; bases not matched to a gene: 8. The CDR3 consists of 16 residues. Germline CDR1 reads MNHNS; CDR2 reads SASEGT. The CDR3 nucleotides read TGTGCCAGCAGTGAAGCGGCGGCGGGGAGGGGCTACGAGCAGTACTTC. Translating gives CASSEAAAGRGYEQYF.

This chain connects TRBV6-1 to TRBJ2-7; the D call may be TRBD1 or TRBD2 (6 bases each). The CDR3 sequence is 15 residues long. From germline, CDR1 is MNHNS and CDR2 SASEGT. Trimming left V 4 bases short and J 1 base short, with 14 bases between. CDR3 region: CASSGRDTISYEQYF. In DNA form, the CDR3 reads TGTGCCAGCAGTGGGAGGGACACCATATCCTACGAGCAGTACTTC.

The chain has TRBV27 and TRBJ2-1; either TRBD1 or TRBD2 may fit D (5 bases each). CDR3 length equals 17 residues. CDR1 and CDR2 (germline): MNHEY, SMNVEV (reference sequence). Between the trimmed V and J ends, which lost 1 base and 4 bases, there was a span of 17 bases. The DNA for the CDR3 is TGTGCCAGCAGTTTATTGTCCCGGGGTGGGGCTTACAATGAGCAGTTCTTC. It translates to CASSLLSRGGAYNEQFF.

The V call is TRBV30, the J call TRBJ2-2; D is unclear. Germline V lookup: CDR1 GTSNPN, CDR2 SVGIG (reference sequence). This CDR3 has 12 amino acids. Trimming pared 3 bases from V and 7 bases from J, leaving 9 bases between. The chain's CDR3 is CAWSLGGGELFF. The CDR3, as DNA: TGTGCCTGGAGCTTAGGTGGCGGGGAGCTGTTTTTT.

The chain joins TRBV7-8 to TRBJ2-5; 9 positions match TRBD1. Germline values: CDR1 SGHVS, CDR2 FQNEAQ. The CDR3 runs 16 residues. Trimming removed 4 bases from V and 3 bases from J; junction bases left unmatched: 9. In DNA form, the CDR3 reads TGTGCCAGCAGCTCTGGGGACAGGGTCCGGGAAGAGACCCAGTACTTC. It is translated as CASSSGDRVREETQYF. Together with reference TRBV7-8 and TRBJ2-5, the CDR3 gives the full variable domain: GAGVSQSPRYKVAKRGQDVALRCDPISGHVSLFWYQQALGQGPEFLTYFQNEAQLDKSGLPSDRFFAERPEGSVSTLKIQRTQQEDSAVYLCASSSGDRVREETQYFGPGTRLLVL.

The V and J genes are TRBV27 and TRBJ2-7, with 10 bases that match TRBD1. V gave up 6 bases and J gave up 5 bases; unmatched junction bases: 19. Germline CDR1 MNHEY, CDR2 SMNVEV (reference sequence). This CDR3 comprises 18 residues. CDR3 region: CASRIRQGARGIGNEQYF. The CDR3 coding sequence is TGTGCCAGCAGAATCCGACAGGGGGCGCGGGGAATTGGGAACGAGCAGTACTTC.

The chain couples TRBV28 to TRBJ2-4, with TRBD1 matching 10 bases. V trimming: 5 bases; J trimming: 2 bases; junction bases outside the gene matches: 9. Germline V CDR1 and CDR2: MDHEN, SYDVKM. The CDR3 is 17 amino acids. Here the CDR3 DNA reads TGTGCCAGCAGTCCCCGACAGGGGGCGGGGACCAAAAACATTCAGTACTTC. Translated, it gives CASSPRQGAGTKNIQYF.

The chain employs TRBV28 and TRBJ2-5; D could derive from TRBD1 or TRBD2 (5 bases each). There are 14 residues in the CDR3. V was cut by 6 bases and J by 3 bases, with 14 bases left in between. The germline V gene has CDR1 MDHEN and CDR2 SYDVKM. In nucleotides, the CDR3 is TGTGCCAGCAGCTTTTTAGGGGACGAAGAGACCCAGTACTTC. Amino acid sequence: CASSFLGDEETQYF.

Comments on this clone: Given a far larger clone just one base away, this is likely a sequencing read error. This sequence joins TRBV7-8 and TRBJ2-1; D ambiguous. Germline values: CDR1 SGHVS, CDR2 FQNEAQ. Trimming shortened V by 0 bases and J by 0 bases, and 6 bases separated the two germline ends. CDR3 length: 15 amino acids. The CDR3 coding sequence is TGTGCCAGCAGCTTAGCCGTGAGCTCCTACAATGAGCAGTTCTTC. Encoded protein: CASSLAVSSYNEQFF.

The chain uses TRBV5-6 and TRBJ2-7, with no clear D. Trimming cost V 4 bases and J 0 bases, with 8 bases left between them. Germline-derived CDR1 and CDR2 are SGHDT and YYEEEE. The CDR3 covers 13 residues. For the CDR3, the DNA is TGTGCCAGCAGCCAAGGACCCTCCTACGAGCAGTACTTC. This gives the protein CASSQGPSYEQYF.

The rearrangement uses TRBV2 and TRBJ2-4; D may be TRBD1 (5 bases). The V end lost 1 base, the J end lost 0 bases, and 7 bases lay between the germline ends. CDR3 length: 15 residues. Germline CDR1 reads SNHLY; CDR2 reads FYNNEI. CDR3 loop: CASSEEGLAKNIQYF. The CDR3 nucleotides are TGTGCCAGCAGTGAAGAGGGGTTAGCCAAAAACATTCAGTACTTC.

The chain recombines TRBV18 with TRBJ2-7; 9 bases fit TRBD1. The germline V gene has CDR1 KGHSH and CDR2 LQKENI. This CDR3 has 12 amino acids. J gave up 6 bases and V 8 bases, and 5 bases lay outside the gene matches. This CDR3 is CASTTGGPEQYF. Written as DNA, the CDR3 is TGTGCCAGCACGACAGGGGGGCCCGAGCAGTACTTC.

Only one count was recorded for this clone. The genes are TRBV11-2 and TRBJ2-1; 9 bases agree with TRBD2. CDR1 SGHAT and CDR2 FQNNGV come from the germline V gene. The CDR3 length is 16 residues. V shed 5 bases, J shed 6 bases, and the junction held 11 bases outside the gene matches. The CDR3 reads CASSTASGIVGNEQFF. CDR3 bases: TGTGCCAGCAGCACCGCTAGCGGGATCGTTGGCAATGAGCAGTTCTTC.

This clone was seen repeatedly, ten times or more. The gene calls are TRBV29-1 and TRBJ2-7, with 16 nucleotides matching TRBD2. Germline CDR1 SQVTM, CDR2 ANQGSEA. CDR3 length: 14 amino acids. V was clipped by 6 bases and J by 6 bases; unmatched bases: 5. The CDR3 bases are TGCAGCGTCGGGGGGACTAGCGGGAGGGCCGAGCAGTACTTC. Translation: CSVGGTSGRAEQYF.

The chain uses TRBV9 and TRBJ2-7, with 8 bases identical to TRBD1. With V trimmed by 3 bases and J by 2 bases, 4 bases remained unmatched. Germline V gene lookup returns CDR1 SGDLS and CDR2 YYNGEE. The CDR3 is 14 amino acids. The chain's CDR3 is CASSGQGAPYEQYF. CDR3 nucleotide sequence: TGTGCCAGCAGCGGCCAGGGGGCTCCCTACGAGCAGTACTTC.

Details on this clone: This specimen includes other DNA sequences encoding the same CDR3. The chain joins TRBV9 to TRBJ1-2; maybe TRBD1 (6 bases). The CDR3 covers 15 residues. Germline CDR1 SGDLS, CDR2 YYNGEE. The V end was cut by 0 bases, the J end by 2 bases, with 11 bases between. CDR3 in amino acids: CASSVVGGGNYGYTF. For the CDR3, the DNA is TGTGCCAGCAGCGTAGTCGGGGGCGGAAACTATGGCTACACCTTC.

With regard to this clone: A much larger clone lies a single base off, so this may be a read error. Distinct nucleotide sequences in the sample also encode this CDR3. The chain combines TRBV4-1 with TRBJ2-7; the D is unclear. The CDR3 runs 13 residues. Trimming left V 1 base short and J 3 bases short, with 7 bases between. Germline CDR1 is MGHRA and CDR2 is YSYEKL. The CDR3 protein is CASSQGLGYEQYF. CDR3 bases: TGCGCCAGCAGCCAAGGTTTGGGCTACGAGCAGTACTTC.

The chain recombines TRBV11-2 with TRBJ2-7; 14 nucleotides agree with TRBD2. The junction had 11 bases not matched to a gene; V was cut back by 3 bases and J by 7 bases. Germline-derived CDR1 and CDR2 are SGHAT and FQNNGV. CDR3 length: 17 amino acids. The CDR3 DNA reads TGTGCCAGCAGCTTGGGCAGACTAGCGGGAGGGGGACAAGAGCAGTACTTC. This translates into CASSLGRLAGGGQEQYF.

The rearrangement links TRBV5-4 to TRBJ1-5; 8 positions agree with TRBD1. J lost 3 bases, V lost 2 bases, and 7 bases had no gene match. CDR1 is SGHNT and CDR2 is YYREEE in the germline V gene (reference sequence). The CDR3 has 16 amino acids. CDR3: CASSFNGQGPNQPQHF. The CDR3 DNA is TGTGCCAGCAGCTTCAATGGACAGGGACCCAATCAGCCCCAGCATTTT. The variable domain in full, completed from reference TRBV5-4 and TRBJ1-5, reads ETGVTQSPTHLIKTRGQQVTLRCSSQSGHNTVSWYQQALGQGPQFIFQYYREEENGRGNFPPRFSGLQFPNYSSELNVNALELDDSALYLCASSFNGQGPNQPQHFGDGTRLSIL.

The gene calls are TRBV7-6 and TRBJ2-2; D gene uncertain. V lost 1 base and J 6 bases, leaving 6 bases between the germline ends. The CDR3 extends over 13 amino acids. Germline V gives CDR1 SGHVS, CDR2 FNYEAQ. CDR3 loop: CASSLEVSGELFF. The CDR3 DNA sequence: TGTGCCAGCAGCTTAGAAGTATCCGGGGAGCTGTTTTTT.

The CDR3 bases are TGTGCCAGCAGCTTGGACAGGGCGGCCTATGGCTACACCTTC. Its translation: CASSLDRAAYGYTF. This chain joins TRBV5-6 and TRBJ1-2, with D possibly being TRBD1 (6 bases). Germline V CDR1 and CDR2: SGHDT, YYEEEE. V was cut by 0 bases and J by 4 bases, with 10 bases left in between. The CDR3 is 14 amino acids.

The V and J genes are TRBV7-6 and TRBJ2-6, with unresolved D. The CDR3 sequence is 15 residues long. CDR1 is SGHVS, CDR2 FNYEAQ, per germline. The V end lost 4 bases, the J end lost 0 bases, and 7 bases lay between the germline ends. CDR3 amino acids: CASSYYSSGANVLTF. The CDR3 DNA sequence: TGTGCCAGCAGCTACTACAGCTCTGGGGCCAACGTCCTGACTTTC.

This rearrangement joins TRBV27 to TRBJ2-1; 11 bases line up with TRBD2. The ends lost 7 bases at V and 10 bases at J; junction bases unmatched: 12. The CDR3 loop spans 15 amino acids. CDR1 and CDR2 (germline): MNHEY, SMNVEV (reference sequence). CDR3 residues: CASTHGTSGTREQFF. The CDR3, as DNA: TGTGCCAGCACCCACGGGACTAGCGGTACTCGGGAGCAGTTCTTC.

The chain joins TRBV5-1 to TRBJ1-1; a possible D gene is TRBD1 (5 bases). Per germline, CDR1 SGHRS and CDR2 YFSETQ. V lost 1 base, J lost 4 bases, and 11 bases lay in between. The CDR3 extends over 14 amino acids. The CDR3 here is CASSLRWRGTEAFF. The CDR3 DNA reads as TGCGCCAGCAGCTTGAGGTGGAGGGGCACTGAAGCTTTCTTT.

This chain uses TRBV11-3 with TRBJ2-1; D might be TRBD2 (6 bases). V was clipped by 3 bases and J by 7 bases, with 10 bases between them. The CDR3 extends over 13 amino acids. In germline, CDR1 is SGHNT, CDR2 YENEEA. DNA for the CDR3: TGTGCCAGCAGCTTGTTTGGGAGGAATGAGCAGTTCTTC. This codes for CASSLFGRNEQFF.

This chain uses TRBV29-1 with TRBJ2-7; no clear D. Trimming took 7 bases from V and 9 from J, leaving 19 bases between them. The CDR3 is made up of 12 amino acids. The germline V gene encodes CDR1 SQVTM and CDR2 ANQGSEA. CDR3 sequence: CSAIETKARQYF. The CDR3 nucleotides are TGCAGCGCCATCGAGACAAAAGCAAGGCAGTACTTC.